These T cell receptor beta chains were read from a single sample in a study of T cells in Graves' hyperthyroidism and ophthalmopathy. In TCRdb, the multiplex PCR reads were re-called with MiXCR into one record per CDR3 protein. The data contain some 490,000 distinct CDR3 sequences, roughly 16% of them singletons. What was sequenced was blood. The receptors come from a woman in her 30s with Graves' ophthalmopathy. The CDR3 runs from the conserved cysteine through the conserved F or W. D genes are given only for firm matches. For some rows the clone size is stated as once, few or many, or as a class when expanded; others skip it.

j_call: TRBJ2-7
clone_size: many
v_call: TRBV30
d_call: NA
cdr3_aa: CASATGPSYEQYF
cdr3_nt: TGTGCCTCCGCGACTGGCCCTTCCTACGAGCAGTACTTC

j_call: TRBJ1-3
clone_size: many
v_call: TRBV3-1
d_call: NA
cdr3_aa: CASNPGYSGNTIYF
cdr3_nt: TGTGCCAGCAACCCAGGGTACTCTGGAAACACCATATATTTT

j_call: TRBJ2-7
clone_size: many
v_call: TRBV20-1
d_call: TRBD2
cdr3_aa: CSARGGGRFSWVAEQYF
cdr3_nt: TGCAGTGCTAGAGGCGGCGGGAGGTTTTCCTGGGTCGCCGAGCAGTACTTC

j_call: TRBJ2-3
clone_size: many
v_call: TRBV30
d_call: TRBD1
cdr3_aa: CAFLSGTGEDTQYF
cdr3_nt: TGTGCCTTCCTATCCGGGACAGGGGAAGATACGCAGTATTTT

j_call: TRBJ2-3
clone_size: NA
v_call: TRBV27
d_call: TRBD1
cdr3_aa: CASRQPGQGIPDTQYF
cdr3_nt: TGTGCCAGCAGACAACCGGGACAGGGGATCCCAGATACGCAGTATTTT

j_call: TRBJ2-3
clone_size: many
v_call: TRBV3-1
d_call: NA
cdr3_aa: CASSQNKDTQYF
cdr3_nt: TGTGCCAGCAGCCAAAACAAAGATACGCAGTATTTT

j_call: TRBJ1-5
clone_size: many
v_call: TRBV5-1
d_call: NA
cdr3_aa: CASSLVAGANQPQHF
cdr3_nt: TGCGCCAGCAGCTTGGTAGCAGGGGCCAATCAGCCCCAGCATTTT

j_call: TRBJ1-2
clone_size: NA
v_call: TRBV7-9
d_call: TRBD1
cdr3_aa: CASSPTTGPYGYTF
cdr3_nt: TGTGCCAGCAGCCCCACGACAGGGCCCTATGGCTACACCTTC

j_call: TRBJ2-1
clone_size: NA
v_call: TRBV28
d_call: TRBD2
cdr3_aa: CASSFSGLNYNEQFF
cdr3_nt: TGTGCCAGCAGTTTCTCGGGACTAAATTACAATGAGCAGTTCTTC

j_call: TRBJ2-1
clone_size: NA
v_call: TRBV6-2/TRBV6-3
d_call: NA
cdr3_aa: CASSLRDLHTEQFF
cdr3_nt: TGTGCCAGCAGTCTAAGGGACTTACATACTGAGCAGTTCTTC

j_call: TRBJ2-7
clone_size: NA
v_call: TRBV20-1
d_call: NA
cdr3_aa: CSVGGTHTDEQYF
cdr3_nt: TGCAGTGTTGGGGGAACCCATACCGACGAGCAGTACTTC

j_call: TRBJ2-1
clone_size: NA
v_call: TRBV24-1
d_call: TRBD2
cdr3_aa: CATSGVSGTIYNEQFF
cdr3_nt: TGTGCCACCAGTGGTGTTAGCGGGACGATCTACAATGAGCAGTTCTTC

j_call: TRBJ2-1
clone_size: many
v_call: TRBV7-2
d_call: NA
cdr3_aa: CASSLGWRDEQFF
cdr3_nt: TGTGCCAGCAGCTTAGGATGGCGGGATGAGCAGTTCTTC

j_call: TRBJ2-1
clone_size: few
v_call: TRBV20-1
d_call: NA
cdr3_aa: CSARDRVSVSFF
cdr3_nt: TGCAGTGCTAGAGATCGGGTTAGCGTCTCGTTCTTC

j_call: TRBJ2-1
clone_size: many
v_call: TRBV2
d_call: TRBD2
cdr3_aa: CASKVRTSGRARSYNEQFF
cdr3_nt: TGTGCCAGCAAGGTGAGGACTAGCGGGAGGGCCAGGTCCTACAATGAGCAGTTCTTC

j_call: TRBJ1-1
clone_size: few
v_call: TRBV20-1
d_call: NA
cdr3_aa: CSAIQAPEAFF
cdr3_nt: TGCAGTGCCATACAGGCCCCTGAAGCTTTCTTT

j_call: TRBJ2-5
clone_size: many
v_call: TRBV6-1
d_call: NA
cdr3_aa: CASSRDTYETQYF
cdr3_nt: TGTGCCAGCAGTCGGGACACTTATGAGACCCAGTACTTC

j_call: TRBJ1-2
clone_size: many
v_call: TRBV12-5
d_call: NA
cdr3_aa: CASGLVIRTASYGYTF
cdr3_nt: TGTGCTAGTGGTTTGGTAATTCGGACAGCGTCCTATGGCTACACCTTC

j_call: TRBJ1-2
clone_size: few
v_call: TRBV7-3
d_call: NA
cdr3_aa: CASSLAGSYGYTF
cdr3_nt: TGTGCCAGCAGCTTAGCTGGATCCTATGGCTACACCTTC

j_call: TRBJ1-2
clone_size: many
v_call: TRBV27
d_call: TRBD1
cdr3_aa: CASSFGTGSGYTF
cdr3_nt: TGTGCCAGCAGTTTCGGGACAGGGAGTGGCTACACCTTC

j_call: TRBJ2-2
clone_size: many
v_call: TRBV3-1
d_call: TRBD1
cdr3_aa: CASSPTPEQGANTGELFF
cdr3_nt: TGTGCCAGCAGCCCAACCCCCGAACAGGGGGCGAACACCGGGGAGCTGTTTTTT

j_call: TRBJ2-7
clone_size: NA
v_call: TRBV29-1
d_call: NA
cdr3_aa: CSVSQGMGEQYF
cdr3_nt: TGCAGCGTCTCACAGGGTATGGGCGAGCAGTACTTC

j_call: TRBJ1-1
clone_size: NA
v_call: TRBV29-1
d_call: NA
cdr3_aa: CSVLGNMNTEAFF
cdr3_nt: TGCAGCGTCCTAGGGAACATGAACACTGAAGCTTTCTTT

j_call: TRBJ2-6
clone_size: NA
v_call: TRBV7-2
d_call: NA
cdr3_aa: CASSSRASGANVLTF
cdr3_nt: TGTGCCAGCAGCAGCAGAGCTTCTGGGGCCAACGTCCTGACTTTC

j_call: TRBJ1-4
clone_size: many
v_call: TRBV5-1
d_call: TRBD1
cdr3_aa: CASSLVTGGEKLFF
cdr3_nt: TGCGCCAGCAGCTTGGTGACAGGGGGCGAAAAACTGTTTTTT

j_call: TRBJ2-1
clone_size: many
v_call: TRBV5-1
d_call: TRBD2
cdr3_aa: CASSLTPRQTGLAGGPNEQFF
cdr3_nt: TGCGCCAGCAGCTTGACCCCCCGACAGACGGGACTAGCGGGAGGGCCGAATGAGCAGTTCTTC

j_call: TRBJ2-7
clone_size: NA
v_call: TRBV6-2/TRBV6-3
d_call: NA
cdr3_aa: CASSPPGVSSYEQYF
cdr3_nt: TGTGCCAGCAGTCCACCGGGAGTAAGCTCCTACGAGCAGTACTTC

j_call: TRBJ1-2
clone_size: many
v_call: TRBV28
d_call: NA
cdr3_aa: CASRHLLGAAYGYTF
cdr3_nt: TGTGCCAGCAGGCATCTTCTCGGGGCCGCCTATGGCTACACCTTC

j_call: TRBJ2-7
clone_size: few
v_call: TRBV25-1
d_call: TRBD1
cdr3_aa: CASSGGVGKGGLTYEQYF
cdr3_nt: TGTGCCAGCAGTGGAGGTGTCGGGAAAGGGGGCCTAACCTACGAGCAGTACTTC

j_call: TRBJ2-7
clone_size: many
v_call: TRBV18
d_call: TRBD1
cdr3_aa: CASSQLDRDEQYF
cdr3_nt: TGTGCCAGCTCACAATTAGACAGGGACGAGCAGTACTTC

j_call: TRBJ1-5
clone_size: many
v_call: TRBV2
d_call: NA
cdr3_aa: CASSEQNSNQPQHF
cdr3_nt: TGTGCCAGCAGTGAACAAAATAGCAATCAGCCCCAGCATTTT

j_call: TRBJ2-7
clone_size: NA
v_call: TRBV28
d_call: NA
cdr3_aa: CASSSTEWGSGYEQYF
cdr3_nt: TGTGCCAGCAGTTCGACGGAGTGGGGGTCCGGCTACGAGCAGTACTTC

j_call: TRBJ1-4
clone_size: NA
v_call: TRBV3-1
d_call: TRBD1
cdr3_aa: CASSQGDPGQVSNEKLFF
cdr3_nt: TGTGCCAGCAGCCAGGGGGACCCGGGACAGGTTTCTAATGAAAAACTGTTTTTT

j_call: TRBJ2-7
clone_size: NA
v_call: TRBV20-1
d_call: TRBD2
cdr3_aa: CSAPLAGAHNEQYF
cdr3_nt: TGCAGTGCTCCACTAGCGGGGGCCCACAATGAGCAGTACTTC

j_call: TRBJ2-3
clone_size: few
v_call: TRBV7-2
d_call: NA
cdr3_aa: CASSPRWLGTDTQYF
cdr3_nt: TGTGCCAGCAGCCCGCGGTGGCTGGGCACAGATACGCAGTATTTT

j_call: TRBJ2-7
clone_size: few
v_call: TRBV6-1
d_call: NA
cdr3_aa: CASKLGGDEQYF
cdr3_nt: TGTGCCAGCAAACTGGGTGGGGACGAGCAGTACTTC

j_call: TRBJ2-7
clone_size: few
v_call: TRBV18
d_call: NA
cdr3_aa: CASSLFEPSKSYEQYF
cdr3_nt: TGTGCCAGCTCACTTTTTGAACCGTCTAAATCCTACGAGCAGTACTTC

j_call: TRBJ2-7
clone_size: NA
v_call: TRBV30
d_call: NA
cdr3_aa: CAWSVWPFYEQYF
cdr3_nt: TGTGCCTGGAGTGTATGGCCATTCTACGAGCAGTACTTC

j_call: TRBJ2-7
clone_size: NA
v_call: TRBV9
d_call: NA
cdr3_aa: CASSVGQAWDYEQYF
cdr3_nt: TGTGCCAGCAGCGTAGGTCAGGCCTGGGACTACGAGCAGTACTTC

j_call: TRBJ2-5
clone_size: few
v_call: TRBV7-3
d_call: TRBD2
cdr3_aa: CASSTVGLAVETQYF
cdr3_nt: TGTGCCAGCAGCACAGTTGGACTAGCAGTTGAGACCCAGTACTTC

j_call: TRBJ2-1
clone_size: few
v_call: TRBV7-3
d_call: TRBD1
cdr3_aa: CASSLLGQGINEQFF
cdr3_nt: TGTGCCAGCAGCTTACTGGGACAGGGGATCAATGAGCAGTTCTTC

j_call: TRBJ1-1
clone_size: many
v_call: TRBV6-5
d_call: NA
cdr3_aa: CASSYGPEAFF
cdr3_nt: TGTGCCAGCAGTTACGGACCTGAAGCTTTCTTT

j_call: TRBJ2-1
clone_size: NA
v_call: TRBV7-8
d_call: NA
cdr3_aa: CASSLGPPNEQFF
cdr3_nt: TGTGCCAGCAGCTTAGGACCGCCCAATGAGCAGTTCTTC

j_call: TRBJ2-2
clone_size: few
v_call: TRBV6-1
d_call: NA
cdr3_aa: CASSQNSRGELFF
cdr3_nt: TGTGCCAGCAGTCAGAATTCCCGAGGGGAGCTGTTTTTT

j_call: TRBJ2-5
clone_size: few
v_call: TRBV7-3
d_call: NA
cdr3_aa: CASSSNPETQYF
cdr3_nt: TGTGCCAGCAGCTCCAACCCCGAGACCCAGTACTTC

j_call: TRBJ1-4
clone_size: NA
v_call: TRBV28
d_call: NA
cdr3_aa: CASSLLIEVSPNEKLFF
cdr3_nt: TGTGCCAGCAGTTTGTTGATTGAGGTATCACCTAATGAAAAACTGTTTTTT

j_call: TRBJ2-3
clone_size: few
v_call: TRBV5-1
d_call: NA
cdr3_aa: CASSLIGGGPSTDTQYF
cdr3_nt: TGCGCCAGCAGCTTGATTGGGGGAGGACCAAGCACAGATACGCAGTATTTT

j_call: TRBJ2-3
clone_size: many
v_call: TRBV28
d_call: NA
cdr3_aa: CASSRPKDFTDTQYF
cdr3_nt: TGTGCCAGCAGTCGACCAAAGGATTTCACAGATACGCAGTATTTT

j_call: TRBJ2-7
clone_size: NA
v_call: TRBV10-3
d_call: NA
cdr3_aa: CAISEPLLRGEQYF
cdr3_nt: TGTGCCATCAGTGAGCCTCTTCTGAGGGGCGAGCAGTACTTC

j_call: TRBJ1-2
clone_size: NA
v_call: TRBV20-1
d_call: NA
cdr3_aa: CSARRQPYGYTF
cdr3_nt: TGCAGTGCTAGAAGGCAGCCCTATGGCTACACCTTC

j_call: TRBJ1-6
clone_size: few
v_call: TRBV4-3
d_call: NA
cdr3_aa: CASSQVGSPLHF
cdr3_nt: TGCGCCAGCAGCCAAGTTGGTTCACCCCTCCACTTT

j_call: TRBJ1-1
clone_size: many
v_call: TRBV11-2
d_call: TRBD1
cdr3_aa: CASSLTWDRGAFF
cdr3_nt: TGTGCCAGCAGCTTAACTTGGGACAGGGGAGCTTTCTTT